This entry features one TCR beta chain sequence. The antigen remains undetermined. PCR amplification relied on 60 Vbeta primers (plus 13 Jbeta primers). The assay was immunoSEQ multiplex PCR, and TCRdb's table has in-frame clones only and misses some. The sample consists of 110,000 to 150,000 clones, roughly 82% of them appearing once. The sample originates from a study of cytomegalovirus exposure and HLA in healthy donors. Across the study: Among about 179 million T cells, an earlier analysis found 90 million to 130 million unique TCR beta sequences. The study's findings and limits: Reported performance of the classifier showed diagnosis of cytomegalovirus status with high specificity and sensitivity. Available immune exposure information was restricted to CMV serostatus only. Researchers catalogued 164 TCR beta chains as cytomegalovirus-associated.

The CDR3 covers 16 residues. From germline, CDR1 is SGHRS and CDR2 YFSETQ. Between the trimmed V and J ends, which lost 4 bases and 6 bases, there was a span of 23 bases. This clonotype was sampled from a man aged 25-40 years in good health and CMV-seronegative. Sequencing was performed on PBMCs. The V and J genes are TRBV5-1 and TRBJ2-7; D may be TRBD2 (6 bases). The DNA of the CDR3 is TGCGCCAGCAGCCCCCAGGGAACGGCCCTGGGGGGCGAGCAGTACTTC. It codes for CASSPQGTALGGEQYF.